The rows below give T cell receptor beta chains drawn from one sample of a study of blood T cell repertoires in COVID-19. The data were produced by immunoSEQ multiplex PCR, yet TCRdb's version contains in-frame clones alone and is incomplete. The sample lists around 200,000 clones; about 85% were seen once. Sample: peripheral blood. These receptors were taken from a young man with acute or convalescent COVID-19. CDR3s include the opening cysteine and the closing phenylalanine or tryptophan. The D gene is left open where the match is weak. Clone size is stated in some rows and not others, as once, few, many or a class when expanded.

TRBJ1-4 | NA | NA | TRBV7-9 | CASSPPVVEKLFF | TGTGCCAGCAGCCCCCCGGTGGTGGAAAAACTGTTTTTT
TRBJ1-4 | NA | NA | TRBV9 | CASSASPEQRRNEKLFF | TGTGCCAGCAGCGCCTCCCCTGAACAGAGACGAAATGAAAAACTGTTTTTT
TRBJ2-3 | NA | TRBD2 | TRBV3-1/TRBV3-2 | CASSQLERGKLDTQYF | TGTGCCAGCAGCCAACTCGAGCGGGGGAAACTAGATACGCAGTATTTT
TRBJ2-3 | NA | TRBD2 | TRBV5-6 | CASSSGLADTDTQYF | TGTGCCAGCAGCTCGGGACTAGCGGACACAGATACGCAGTATTTT
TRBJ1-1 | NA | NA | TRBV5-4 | CASSIQGIGLPAFF | TGTGCCAGCAGCATACAGGGAATCGGGTTGCCGGCTTTCTTT
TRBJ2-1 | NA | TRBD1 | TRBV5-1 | CASQPGQGHNEQFF | TGCGCCAGCCAGCCCGGACAGGGCCACAATGAGCAGTTCTTC
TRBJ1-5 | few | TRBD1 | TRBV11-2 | CASSPGTGGGNQPQHF | TGTGCCAGCAGCCCCGGGACAGGGGGAGGCAATCAGCCCCAGCATTTT
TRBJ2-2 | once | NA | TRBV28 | CASRAGRRGTGELFF | TGTGCCAGCAGAGCGGGCCGAAGGGGCACCGGGGAGCTGTTTTTT
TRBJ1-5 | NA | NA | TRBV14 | CASSQESTDIDSNQPQHF | TGTGCCAGCAGCCAAGAATCTACAGATATTGATAGCAATCAGCCCCAGCATTTT
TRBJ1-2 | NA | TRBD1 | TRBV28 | CATFTTGTGVRGYTF | TGTGCCACCTTCACTACCGGGACAGGGGTGCGTGGCTACACCTTC
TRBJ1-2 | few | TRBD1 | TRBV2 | CASSRDRADYGYTF | TGTGCCAGCAGTAGGGACAGGGCGGACTATGGCTACACCTTC
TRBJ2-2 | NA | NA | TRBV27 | CASSLRGFLTGELFF | TGTGCCAGCAGTTTACGCGGTTTTCTCACCGGGGAGCTGTTTTTT
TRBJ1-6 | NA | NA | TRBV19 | CASTSSSYNSPLHF | TGTGCCAGTACGTCGAGCTCCTATAATTCACCCCTCCACTTT